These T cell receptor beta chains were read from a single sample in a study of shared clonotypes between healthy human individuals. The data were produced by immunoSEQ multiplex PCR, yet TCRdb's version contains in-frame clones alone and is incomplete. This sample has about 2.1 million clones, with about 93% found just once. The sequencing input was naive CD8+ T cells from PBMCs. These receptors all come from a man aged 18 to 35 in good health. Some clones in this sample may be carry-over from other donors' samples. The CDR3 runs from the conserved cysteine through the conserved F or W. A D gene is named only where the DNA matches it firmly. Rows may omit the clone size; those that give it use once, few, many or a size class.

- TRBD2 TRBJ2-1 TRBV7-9 TGTGCCAGCAGTTGGATAGCGGGAGATTACAATGAGCAGTTCTTC CASSWIAGDYNEQFF
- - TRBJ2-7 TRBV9 TGTGCCAGCAGCGTAGTATCCGATTCCTACGAGCAGTACTTC CASSVVSDSYEQYF
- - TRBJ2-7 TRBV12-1 TGTGCCAGCAGCTTTGCCGGACTAGCTAGTAGCTTATTGGGCTACGAGCAGTACTTC CASSFAGLASSLLGYEQYF
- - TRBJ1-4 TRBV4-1 TGCGCCAGCAGCCAAGGGGGTTCTGGGGATAGCAATCTGTTTTTT CASSQGGSGDSNLFF
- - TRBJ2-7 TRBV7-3 TGTGCCAGCAGCTTAAATGGCCGCCCCTACGAGCAGTACTTC CASSLNGRPYEQYF
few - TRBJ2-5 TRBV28 TGTGCCAGCATCCCTCACAGGGGGGGCCAAGAGACCCAGTACTTC CASIPHRGGQETQYF
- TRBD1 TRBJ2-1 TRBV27 TGTGCCAGCAGTACCCGACAGGGCCAAATTTACAATGAGCAGTTCTTC CASSTRQGQIYNEQFF
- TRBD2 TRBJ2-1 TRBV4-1 TGCGCCAGCAGCCGAGATTCTAGCGGGAGCTCCTACAATGAGCAGTTCTTC CASSRDSSGSSYNEQFF
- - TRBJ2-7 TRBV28 TGTGCCAGCAGTCCCATTCGAGACCCAAGTTTAGGGGGGTCCGAGCAGTACTTC CASSPIRDPSLGGSEQYF
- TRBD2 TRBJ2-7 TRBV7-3 TGTGCCAGCAGCGACGGACTAGCTGGCGAGCAGTACTTC CASSDGLAGEQYF
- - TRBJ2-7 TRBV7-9 TGTGCCAGCAGCCAGGCCGGGGCCGCGTACGAGCAGTACTTC CASSQAGAAYEQYF
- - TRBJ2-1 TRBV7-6 TGTGCCAGCAGCTCCAGGGCCGACTTGAGCTCCTACAATGAGCAGTTCTTC CASSSRADLSSYNEQFF
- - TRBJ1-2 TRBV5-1 TGCGCCAGCAGCTTGTCGGCGGCCCTCTATGGCTACACCTTC CASSLSAALYGYTF
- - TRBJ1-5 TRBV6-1 TGTGCCAGCAGCGGTACAGGAATCAATCAGCCCCAGCATTTT CASSGTGINQPQHF
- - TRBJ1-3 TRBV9 TGTGCCAGCAGCGTATTTGGAGGAAACACCATATATTTT CASSVFGGNTIYF
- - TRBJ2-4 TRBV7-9 TGTGCCAGCAGCCCTACTCTAGGGGACATTCAGTACTTC CASSPTLGDIQYF
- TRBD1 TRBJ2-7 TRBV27 TGTGCCAGCAGTCGTAGAGGGACAGGGAACTACGAGCAGTACTTC CASSRRGTGNYEQYF
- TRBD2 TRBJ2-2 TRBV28 TGTGCCCTGGGACTACCGCCCGGGGAGCTGTTTTTT CALGLPPGELFF
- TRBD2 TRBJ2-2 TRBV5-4 TGTGCCAGCAGCTTGCGGGAGGGAGGGCCCCCCGGGGAGCTGTTTTTT CASSLREGGPPGELFF
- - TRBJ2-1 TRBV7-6 TGTGCCAGCAGCCCCCCTAGGTCTTACAATGAGCAGTTCTTC CASSPPRSYNEQFF
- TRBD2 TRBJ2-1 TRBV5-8 TGTGCCAGCAGCCCACCTCGTCGGGGGGGGTCGAATGAGCAGTTCTTC CASSPPRRGGSNEQFF
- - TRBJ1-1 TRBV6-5 TGTGCCAGCAGTTACGGTCGAGGGTCGACTGAAGCTTTCTTT CASSYGRGSTEAFF
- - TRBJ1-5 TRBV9 TGTGCCAGCAGCCGGAGTAGCAATCAGCCCCAGCATTTT CASSRSSNQPQHF
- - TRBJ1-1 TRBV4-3 TGCGCCAGCAGCCAAGTATCTGGGGCGAACACTGAAGCTTTCTTT CASSQVSGANTEAFF
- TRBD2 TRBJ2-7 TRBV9 TGTGCCAGCAGCGCACGATCCTCTAGCGGGTTCTCCTACGAGCAGTACTTC CASSARSSSGFSYEQYF
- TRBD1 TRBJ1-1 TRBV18 TGTGCCAGCTCACCACCCCGAGCAGGGGGCACTGAAGCTTTCTTT CASSPPRAGGTEAFF
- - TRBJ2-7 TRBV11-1 TGTGCCAGCAGCCATGGTCTCACATCTATCTACGAGCAGTACTTC CASSHGLTSIYEQYF
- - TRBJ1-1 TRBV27 TGTGCCAGCAGTCCTCGGGATGTGAGAACTGAAGCTTTCTTT CASSPRDVRTEAFF
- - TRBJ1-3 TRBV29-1 TGCAGCGTTCTCCCCGGCGGCGACTCTGGAAACACCATATATTTT CSVLPGGDSGNTIYF
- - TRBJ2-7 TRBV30 TGTGCCTGGAACCTAGGTAACGCCAACGAGCAGTACTTC CAWNLGNANEQYF
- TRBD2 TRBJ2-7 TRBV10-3 TGTGCCATCAGTGGGCTCAGCGGGAGCTCCTACGAGCAGTACTTC CAISGLSGSSYEQYF
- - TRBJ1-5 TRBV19 TGTGCCAGTAGTTTACGACAGTTCAATCAGCCCCAGCATTTT CASSLRQFNQPQHF
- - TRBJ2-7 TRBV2 TGTGCCAGCAGTGAAGCGCGTGGGCCCCACCTTGAGCAGTACTTC CASSEARGPHLEQYF
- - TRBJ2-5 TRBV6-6 TGTGCCAGCAGTCTCGGAGTCGGCCTCGGGGAGACCCAGTACTTC CASSLGVGLGETQYF
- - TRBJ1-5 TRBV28 TGTGCCAGCAGTAGGGGCCAGCCCCAGCATTTT CASSRGQPQHF
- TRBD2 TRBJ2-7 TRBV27 TGTGCCAGCAGTTCAACCTATAGCGGGATCTATTACGAGCAGTACTTC CASSSTYSGIYYEQYF
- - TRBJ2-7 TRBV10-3 TGTGCCATCATACGGGGGGCGTCTTTCTACGAGCAGTACTTC CAIIRGASFYEQYF
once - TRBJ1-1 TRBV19 TGTGCCAGTAGTATATTAAAGGGGACTGAAGCTTTCTTT CASSILKGTEAFF
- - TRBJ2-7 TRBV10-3 TGTGCCATCAGTGAGTCCGAGCAGGGAACCTACGAGCAGTACTTC CAISESEQGTYEQYF
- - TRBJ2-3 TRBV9 TGTGCCAGCAGCGCGGAGAGCACAGATACGCAGTATTTT CASSAESTDTQYF
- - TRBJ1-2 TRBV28 TGTGCCAGCAGTTTTGGAACGGGGCGCCGGGACACCTTC CASSFGTGRRDTF
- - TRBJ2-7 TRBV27 TGTGCCAGCAGCCCTGGGGGGGCAGCCAGCGAGCAGTACTTC CASSPGGAASEQYF
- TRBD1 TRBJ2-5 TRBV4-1 TGCGCCAGCAGCCAAGATGGACAGGTTGGGGAGACCCAGTACTTC CASSQDGQVGETQYF
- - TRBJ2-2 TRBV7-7 TGTGCCAGCAGCTTAGAGTGGCACACCGGGGAGCTGTTTTTT CASSLEWHTGELFF
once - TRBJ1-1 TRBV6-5 TGTGCCAGCAGGCAGGGTGTAGGGAACACTGAAGCTTTCTTT CASRQGVGNTEAFF
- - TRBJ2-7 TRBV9 TGTGCCAGCAGCGGCCGACAGGACTCCTACGAGCAGTACTTC CASSGRQDSYEQYF
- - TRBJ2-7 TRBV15 TGTGCCACCAGCGATAATACAGAACTCAGCTCCTACGAGCAGTACTTC CATSDNTELSSYEQYF
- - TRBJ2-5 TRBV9 TGTGCCAGCAGCACAACGACACGTTTTCAAGAGACCCAGTACTTC CASSTTTRFQETQYF
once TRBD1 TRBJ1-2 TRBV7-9 TGTGCCAGCAGCGGGGGGACAGGAGCTAGCTATGGCTACACCTTC CASSGGTGASYGYTF
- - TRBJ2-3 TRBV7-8 TGTGCCAGCAGCCCTAAGGTGGCAGATACGCAGTATTTT CASSPKVADTQYF
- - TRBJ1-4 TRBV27 TGTGCCAGCAGGAGGGGGTTTGAAAATGAAAAACTGTTTTTT CASRRGFENEKLFF
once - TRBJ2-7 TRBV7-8 TGTGCCAGCAGCTGGAGGAACCCTTCCTACGAGCAGTACTTC CASSWRNPSYEQYF
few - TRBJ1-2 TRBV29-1 TGCAGCGTTGTCTTGCAGGACTATGGCTACACCTTC CSVVLQDYGYTF
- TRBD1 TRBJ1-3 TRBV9 TGTGCCAGCAGCGCGACAGGGACATACTCTGGAAACACCATATATTTT CASSATGTYSGNTIYF
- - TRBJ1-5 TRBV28 TGTGCCAGCAGTTCCTCCTCCGGCTCCCGGGAGGGGCAGCCCCAGCATTTT CASSSSSGSREGQPQHF